The 24 T cell receptor beta chains reported below all come from one sample, sequenced in a study of T cell responses to AZD1222 COVID-19 vaccine. The assay was immunoSEQ multiplex PCR, and TCRdb's table has in-frame clones only and misses some. The sample has 150,000 to 200,000 clones, 90% to 95% seen once. The sequencing here drew on peripheral blood, taken 28 days after the second AZD1222 dose. The receptor source for this set is an adult who received the AZD1222 COVID-19 vaccine.

This chain links TRBV7-2 with TRBJ1-1, with D possibly being TRBD1 (6 bases). V was shortened by 3 bases and J by 13 bases, with 18 bases between the two germline ends. This CDR3 contains 13 residues. Germline lookup yields CDR1 SGHTA and CDR2 FQGNSA. The CDR3 bases are TGTGCCAGCAGCTTGCCTCCTAACAGGGTATATTTCTTT. It is translated as CASSLPPNRVYFF.

V and J are TRBV4-3 and TRBJ2-3, with 9 bases identical to TRBD2. Trimming took 0 bases from V and 4 from J; bases not matched to a gene: 17. Germline values: CDR1 LGHNA, CDR2 YSLEER. CDR3 length: 20 amino acids. In nucleotides, the CDR3 is TGCGCCAGCAGCCAAGATGAGGCAGGGCGGCGGGAGGGCCTCCCAGATACGCAGTATTTT. This encodes CASSQDEAGRREGLPDTQYF.

The table lists this clone with a count of one. The chain carries TRBV11-3 and TRBJ2-2; D ambiguous. Germline CDR1 is SGHNT and CDR2 is YENEEA. The V end was cut by 1 base, the J end by 2 bases, with 8 bases between. CDR3 length: 15 residues. In DNA form, the CDR3 reads TGTGCCAGCAGCTTAGGGCAGGATAACACCGGGGAGCTGTTTTTT. It translates to CASSLGQDNTGELFF.

The chain uses TRBV27 and TRBJ1-2; 7 bases fit TRBD1. Germline CDR1 reads MNHEY; CDR2 reads SMNVEV (reference sequence). The junction had 14 bases not matched to a gene; V was cut back by 8 bases and J by 8 bases. There are 14 residues in the CDR3. This CDR3 reads CASGTGVGYRGYTF. CDR3 DNA sequence: TGTGCCAGCGGCACAGGGGTCGGGTACCGGGGCTACACCTTC.

J is TRBJ1-1 and V is TRBV28, with no clear D. The CDR3 is 14 residues long. Germline assignment: CDR1 MDHEN and CDR2 SYDVKM. V lost 3 bases and J 3 bases, leaving 11 bases between the germline ends. DNA for the CDR3: TGTGCCAGCAGTTTCCAAGGTCTGTACACTGAAGCTTTCTTT. Protein: CASSFQGLYTEAFF. Supplemented by reference TRBV28 and TRBJ1-1, the full variable domain reads DVKVTQSSRYLVKRTGEKVFLECVQDMDHENMFWYRQDPGLGLRLIYFSYDVKMKEKGDIPEGYSVSREKKERFSLILESASTNQTSMYLCASSFQGLYTEAFFGQGTRLTVV.

The V gene is TRBV7-9, the J gene TRBJ1-2; a weak D match, TRBD1 (5 bases). The V gene's germline CDR1 is SEHNR and CDR2 FQNEAQ (reference sequence). V lost 7 bases to trimming and J lost 2 bases, with 11 bases between them. CDR3 length: 13 amino acids. CDR3 loop: CASTGQLNYGYTF. The CDR3, as DNA: TGTGCCAGCACCGGACAATTAAACTATGGCTACACCTTC.

The chain joins TRBV19 to TRBJ1-5, with a weak D call TRBD1 (6 bases). Germline V gene data show CDR1 as LNHDA and CDR2 as SQIVND (reference sequence). V lost 1 base and J lost 0, with 10 bases in between. This CDR3 is 16 amino acids long. CDR3 in amino acids: CASSIVRGLSNQPQHF. As DNA, the CDR3 is TGTGCCAGTAGTATAGTTCGGGGGCTTAGCAATCAGCCCCAGCATTTT.

This clone is a singleton in its sample. The V call is TRBV7-9, the J call TRBJ2-3, with 7 bases lining up with TRBD1. Germline CDR1 is SEHNR and CDR2 is FQNEAQ (reference sequence). V shed 5 bases and J 4 bases; nucleotides not matched to a gene: 3. The CDR3 loop spans 13 amino acids. CDR3 loop: CASSIGGPDTQYF. CDR3 bases: TGTGCCAGCAGCATAGGGGGCCCAGATACGCAGTATTTT.

The rearrangement links TRBV6-4 to TRBJ2-1, with D perhaps being TRBD1 or TRBD2 (7 bases each). Looked up from germline, CDR1 is MRHNA and CDR2 is SNTAGT. The length of the CDR3 is 16 residues. The ends were cut back, 5 bases at V and 8 bases at J, with 22 bases in the middle. The CDR3 region has the DNA TGTGCCAGCAGTAAAGGGGGGGACAGCCCAATTCATGAGCAGTTCTTC. It encodes CASSKGGDSPIHEQFF.

This chain links TRBV19 with TRBJ2-1; TRBD2 matches at 10 bases. The V gene end was trimmed by 4 bases and the J gene end by 5 bases; junction bases not matched to a gene: 5. The CDR3 covers 15 residues. Germline loops: CDR1 LNHDA, CDR2 SQIVND (reference sequence). The CDR3 DNA sequence: TGTGCCAGTAGTACTCTAGCGGGGGCTCACAATGAGCAGTTCTTC. Its protein is CASSTLAGAHNEQFF.

The chain joins TRBV12-3 or TRBV12-4 to TRBJ1-1; D is unclear. This CDR3 region has 12 residues. V was pared by 8 bases and J by 4 bases, with 11 bases between. CDR3 DNA sequence: TGTGCCAGCCGAAGGGTCGCCACTGAAGCTTTCTTT. This gives the protein CASRRVATEAFF.

The chain couples TRBV6-1 to TRBJ1-3; weak D call: TRBD1 (5 bases). The V and J ends lost 2 bases and 1 base respectively, with 12 bases between them. Germline loops: CDR1 MNHNS, CDR2 SASEGT. The CDR3 runs to 16 residues. CDR3 amino acids: CASSEQAGTSGNTIYF. CDR3 sequence (DNA): TGTGCCAGCAGTGAACAAGCGGGGACGTCTGGAAACACCATATATTTT.

The chain is built from TRBV7-9 and TRBJ1-5, with D uncertain. The V end lost 0 bases, the J end lost 10 bases, and 7 bases lay between the germline ends. The germline V gene has CDR1 SEHNR and CDR2 FQNEAQ (reference sequence). The CDR3 length is 12 residues. CDR3 region: CASSLATGPQHF. The CDR3 DNA follows: TGTGCCAGCAGCTTAGCGACCGGTCCCCAGCATTTT.

This chain uses TRBV3-1 (or the pseudogene TRBV3-2) with TRBJ1-2; D may be TRBD1 (5 bases). V was cut by 1 base and J by 1 base, with 7 bases left in between. Germline CDR1 reads LGHDT; CDR2 reads YNNKEL (reference sequence). The CDR3 extends over 14 amino acids. The CDR3 loop reads CASSQAGRNYGYTF. In DNA form, the CDR3 reads TGTGCCAGCAGCCAAGCAGGGCGTAACTATGGCTACACCTTC.

The V gene is TRBV2, the J gene TRBJ2-3; D might be TRBD1 or TRBD2, each matching 5 bases. This CDR3 spans 15 amino acids. Germline loops: CDR1 SNHLY, CDR2 FYNNEI. Trimming stripped 7 bases from V and 4 bases from J, with 18 bases between. DNA for the CDR3: TGTGCCAGCACCGAACTGGGACGAGCCCCAGATACGCAGTATTTT. It translates to CASTELGRAPDTQYF.

The rearrangement links TRBV5-4 to TRBJ2-1, with 14 bases matching TRBD2. Looked up from germline, CDR1 is SGHNT and CDR2 is YYREEE (reference sequence). Trimming removed 3 bases from V and 7 bases from J; junction bases left unmatched: 6. The CDR3 is 16 amino acids. CDR3 region: CASSSGLAGEGNEQFF. DNA for the CDR3: TGTGCCAGCAGCTCGGGACTAGCGGGAGAAGGGAATGAGCAGTTCTTC.

The chain links TRBV19 to TRBJ1-1; perhaps TRBD1 as D (5 bases). Germline V lookup: CDR1 LNHDA, CDR2 SQIVND (reference sequence). CDR3 size: 14 residues. V was cut by 3 bases and J by 8 bases, with 16 bases left in between. The CDR3 reads CASSIGPNRDEAFF. The CDR3 DNA follows: TGTGCCAGTAGTATTGGGCCCAATCGGGACGAAGCTTTCTTT.

In this sample, this clone turned up once. V gene TRBV4-1 combines with J gene TRBJ1-3; D possibly corresponds to TRBD1 (5 bases). The CDR3 consists of 17 residues. Germline-derived CDR1 and CDR2 are MGHRA and YSYEKL. V lost 0 bases and J lost 0, with 12 bases in between. CDR3 nucleotide sequence: TGCGCCAGCAGCCAAGACCCCTCAGGGTCCTCTGGAAACACCATATATTTT. Amino acids: CASSQDPSGSSGNTIYF.

This chain uses TRBV19 with TRBJ1-6, with a possible D match to TRBD1 (6 bases). Germline-derived CDR1 and CDR2 are LNHDA and SQIVND (reference sequence). The CDR3 is 14 amino acids. V lost 1 base to trimming and J lost 9 bases, with 10 bases between them. The CDR3 bases are TGTGCCAGTAGTATAGGGCAGGGGAGTTCACCCCTCCACTTT. This gives the protein CASSIGQGSSPLHF.

This clone was seen a few times. The V and J genes are TRBV21-1 and TRBJ1-2; the table's TRBD1 call for D was not verified on the DNA. TRBV21-1 is a pseudogene segment. This CDR3 contains 14 residues. In DNA form, the CDR3 reads TGTGCCAGCAGCCAAACCGACAGTTCGTATGGCTACACCTTC. It specifies CASSQTDSSYGYTF.

The chain has TRBV6-1 and TRBJ1-2; D remains ambiguous. The CDR3 length is 10 residues. Germline lookup yields CDR1 MNHNS and CDR2 SASEGT. Trimming left V 2 bases short and J 10 bases short, with 5 bases between. CDR3 DNA sequence: TGTGCCAGCAGTGAATTTAACTACACCTTC. Amino acids: CASSEFNYTF.

On this clone: The same CDR3 arises from other DNA sequences in this sample as well. The CDR3 loop is CASSLGPGVNYGYTF. CDR3 bases: TGTGCCAGCAGCTTGGGACCAGGCGTTAACTATGGCTACACCTTC. The chain carries TRBV5-4 and TRBJ1-2; D is unresolved. In germline, CDR1 is SGHNT, CDR2 YYREEE (reference sequence). V gave up 0 bases and J gave up 1 base, with 10 bases separating them. There are 15 residues in the CDR3.

This chain links TRBV7-6 with TRBJ2-2; D call uncertain. CDR3 size: 14 residues. CDR1 and CDR2 (germline): SGHVS, FNYEAQ. V was trimmed by 2 bases and J by 6 bases, leaving 10 bases between them. The CDR3 DNA follows: TGTGCCAGCAGCTTATTATTTCAATCCGGGGAGCTGTTTTTT. Protein: CASSLLFQSGELFF.

As for this clone: This sample includes further DNA sequences coding for the same CDR3. The chain recombines TRBV12-3 or TRBV12-4 with TRBJ1-2, with TRBD1 matching over 7 bases. Trimming took 6 bases from V and 4 from J; bases not matched to a gene: 2. The CDR3 has 12 amino acids. In nucleotides, the CDR3 is TGTGCCAGCAGCCGGGACAGCTATGGCTACACCTTC. It encodes CASSRDSYGYTF.